These 5 T cell receptor beta chains were all obtained from the same sample, sequenced in a study of blood T cell repertoires in COVID-19. Clones were read by immunoSEQ multiplex PCR, and TCRdb kept only the in-frame ones, dropping some. The sample holds some 72,000 clones, roughly 89% seen once. Sequencing was carried out using peripheral blood. The receptor set was obtained from a middle-aged man with active COVID-19.

The CDR3 DNA sequence: TGCGCCAGCAGCCAAGAGGGAGGGCTTGGCGGGAGCTCCTACAATGAGCAGTTCTTC. Translation: CASSQEGGLGGSSYNEQFF. This chain connects TRBV4-3 to TRBJ2-1, with 7 bases that match TRBD2. The CDR3 runs to 19 residues. From germline, CDR1 is LGHNA and CDR2 YSLEER. V shed 0 bases, J shed 0 bases, and the junction held 11 bases outside the gene matches.

The chain combines TRBV11-3 with TRBJ2-3, with TRBD2 matching 7 bases. Germline CDR1 and CDR2: SGHNT and YENEEA. V shed 1 base and J 4 bases; nucleotides not matched to a gene: 5. The CDR3 runs to 15 residues. The CDR3 reads CASSLAGGIADTQYF. The DNA of the CDR3 is TGTGCCAGCAGCTTAGCCGGGGGGATAGCAGATACGCAGTATTTT. Full variable domain (rest looked up from reference TRBV11-3 and TRBJ2-3): EAGVVQSPRYKIIEKKQPVAFWCNPISGHNTLYWYLQNLGQGPELLIRYENEEAVDDSQLPKDRFSAERLKGVDSTLKIQPAELGDSAVYLCASSLAGGIADTQYFGPGTRLTVL.

CDR3 sequence (DNA): TGTGCCAGCAGCCCGCCCGACCGGACAGGCGAGCAGTACTTC. Encoded protein: CASSPPDRTGEQYF. The chain couples TRBV5-4 to TRBJ2-7, with 7 bases that match TRBD1. The V segment lost 4 bases and the J segment 6 bases; nucleotides outside the gene matches: 10. CDR1 is SGHNT and CDR2 is YYREEE in the germline V gene (reference sequence). The CDR3 is 14 amino acids.

This chain joins TRBV4-1 and TRBJ2-1; tentative D call: TRBD2 (5 bases). This CDR3 has 15 amino acids. Germline V CDR1 and CDR2: MGHRA, YSYEKL. With 1 base removed from V and 0 bases from J, the gap between germline ends came to 7 bases. CDR3 DNA sequence: TGCGCCAGCAGCCAAGGCGGGCCCTCCTACAATGAGCAGTTCTTC. Translated, it gives CASSQGGPSYNEQFF.

The rearrangement uses TRBV9 and TRBJ1-3; D gene ambiguous. This CDR3 has 14 amino acids. CDR1 is SGDLS, CDR2 YYNGEE, per germline. V lost 0 bases, J lost 0 bases, and 4 bases lay in between. This CDR3 reads CASSVDNSGNTIYF. CDR3 nucleotide sequence: TGTGCCAGCAGCGTAGACAACTCTGGAAACACCATATATTTT.